This T cell receptor beta chain derives from a study of cytomegalovirus exposure and HLA in healthy donors. General study findings and limits: The study put 150 or so TCR beta chains on its list as cytomegalovirus-associated.

A note on this clone: Its specificity is unknown.

The CDR3 is 13 amino acids. V was trimmed by 4 bases and J by 1 base, leaving 6 bases between them. Germline V gene lookup returns CDR1 MDHEN and CDR2 SYDVKM. The PCR was carried out with 60 Vbeta primers and 13 Jbeta primers. Profiled with immunoSEQ multiplex PCR; TCRdb holds only in-frame clones, not every one. Of roughly 110,000 clones in the sample, roughly 73% were seen once. V gene TRBV28 combines with J gene TRBJ2-3, with TRBD1 as a possible D gene (5 bases). Sequences were obtained from PBMCs. The sequence was collected from a young man in good health and CMV-seronegative. The CDR3 bases are TGTGCCAGCAGTTCGACAGGCACAGATACGCAGTATTTT. Protein: CASSSTGTDTQYF.